The 30 T cell receptor beta chains below were found in one sample sequenced in a study of blood T cell repertoires in COVID-19 (dated by TCRdb to 2018 to 2021). The library came from the immunoSEQ multiplex PCR assay. The table was pulled from immuneACCESS by TCRdb, which kept in-frame rearrangements only. Such tables lose some clones; where checked, under half of the loss comes from unresolved V genes, and the rest has no known cause. The sample records roughly 230,000 clones, 88% of which are singletons. The ten largest clones represent more than 0.55% of the sample. Specimen: peripheral blood. The receptor source for this set is a human donor in a cohort sampled during active COVID-19.

The CDR3 is CASRNGLATDNEQFF. The CDR3 DNA reads as TGTGCCAGCAGAAACGGACTAGCAACGGATAATGAGCAGTTCTTC. The chain couples TRBV6-5 to TRBJ2-1; 8 bases agree with TRBD2. The CDR3 totals 15 residues. Germline V gene sequence: CDR1 MNHEY, CDR2 SVGAGI. V shed 6 bases, J shed 7 bases, and the junction held 11 bases outside the gene matches.

This clone has a single count. The V gene is TRBV28, the J gene TRBJ2-7; the D gene is possibly TRBD2 (6 bases). Deletions cut 10 bases from V and 1 base from J, with 23 bases between. Germline loops: CDR1 MDHEN, CDR2 SYDVKM. This CDR3 comprises 16 residues. This CDR3 reads CAIGGDQRASSYEQYF. CDR3 DNA sequence: TGTGCCATCGGGGGTGACCAACGGGCGTCATCCTACGAGCAGTACTTC.

The J gene is TRBJ2-7, the V gene TRBV5-1; TRBD1 aligns across 8 bases. Germline V gives CDR1 SGHRS, CDR2 YFSETQ. With V trimmed by 0 bases and J by 0 bases, 14 bases remained unmatched. The CDR3 has 19 amino acids. The CDR3 is CASSLVGPLPGQDSYEQYF. In nucleotides, the CDR3 is TGCGCCAGCAGCTTGGTTGGTCCCCTCCCGGGACAGGACTCCTACGAGCAGTACTTC. Variable domain in full (rest from reference TRBV5-1 and TRBJ2-7): KAGVTQTPRYLIKTRGQQVTLSCSPISGHRSVSWYQQTPGQGLQFLFEYFSETQRNKGNFPGRFSGRQFSNSRSEMNVSTLELGDSALYLCASSLVGPLPGQDSYEQYFGPGTRLTVT.

V gene TRBV5-1 combines with J gene TRBJ1-2, with 7 bases fitting TRBD1. Trimming cost V 0 bases and J 4 bases; bases outside gene matches: 3. The CDR3 contains 14 residues. CDR1 is SGHRS and CDR2 is YFSETQ in the germline V gene. The DNA for the CDR3 is TGCGCCAGCAGCTTGGGTACAGGGGCCTATGGCTACACCTTC. As protein: CASSLGTGAYGYTF.

The chain carries TRBV7-8 and TRBJ2-7; tentatively, D is TRBD2 (5 bases). This CDR3 is 16 amino acids long. The germline V gene has CDR1 SGHVS and CDR2 FQNEAQ. V gave up 5 bases and J gave up 1 base, with 18 bases separating them. CDR3: CASSPISGINSYEQYF. The CDR3 DNA sequence: TGTGCCAGCAGCCCAATATCCGGGATAAATTCCTACGAGCAGTACTTC.

The CDR3 nucleotides are TGTGCCAGCAGCTTAGATCGAGGGGACAGGGGCTTGTCACCCCTCCACTTT. It codes for CASSLDRGDRGLSPLHF. This chain uses TRBV11-2 with TRBJ1-6; the match to TRBD1 covers 10 bases. There are 17 residues in the CDR3. Germline V gives CDR1 SGHAT, CDR2 FQNNGV. The V gene end was trimmed by 0 bases and the J gene end by 10 bases; junction bases not matched to a gene: 9. The full variable domain, rest sourced from reference TRBV11-2 and TRBJ1-6, is EAGVAQSPRYKIIEKRQSVAFWCNPISGHATLYWYQQILGQGPKLLIQFQNNGVVDDSQLPKDRFSAERLKGVDSTLKIQPAKLEDSAVYLCASSLDRGDRGLSPLHFGNGTRLTVT.

This clone has just a few counts. The J gene is TRBJ2-6, the V gene TRBV27; a possible D gene is TRBD1 (6 bases). Per germline, CDR1 MNHEY and CDR2 SMNVEV (reference sequence). This CDR3 contains 16 residues. Trimming cost V 2 bases and J 3 bases, with 11 bases left between them. The CDR3 spells CASSLGDTFGANVLTF. As DNA, the CDR3 is TGTGCCAGCAGTTTAGGGGACACATTTGGGGCCAACGTCCTGACTTTC.

In nucleotides, the CDR3 is TGTGCCAGCAGTTTATCTCCGGACAGCGAGGCGGATACGCAGTATTTT. Translating it yields CASSLSPDSEADTQYF. The chain links TRBV28 to TRBJ2-3; the D gene is possibly TRBD1 (6 bases). Trimming pared 1 base from V and 6 bases from J, leaving 17 bases between. This CDR3 region has 16 residues. Germline loops: CDR1 MDHEN, CDR2 SYDVKM.

The V call is TRBV6-5, the J call TRBJ1-1, with 8 bases aligning to TRBD1. V was clipped by 6 bases and J by 0 bases; unmatched bases: 6. Germline CDR1 reads MNHEY; CDR2 reads SVGAGI. The CDR3 contains 15 residues. In nucleotides, the CDR3 is TGTGCCAGCAGCGCCTCAGGGGGCATGAACACTGAAGCTTTCTTT. This codes for CASSASGGMNTEAFF.

This chain uses TRBV30 with TRBJ2-7; maybe TRBD2 (5 bases). Germline loops: CDR1 GTSNPN, CDR2 SVGIG (reference sequence). Deletions cut 6 bases from V and 6 bases from J, with 18 bases between. The CDR3 runs to 13 residues. CDR3 sequence: CACQRVAVGEQYF. The CDR3 bases are TGTGCCTGCCAGAGGGTGGCGGTAGGCGAGCAGTACTTC.

This clone was detected only once. At one of its ends the junction is not consistent with the germline gene, which may arise from a read error. This sequence joins TRBV6-5 and TRBJ2-7; the D is unclear. The CDR3 has 10 amino acids. Germline-derived CDR1 and CDR2 are MNHEY and SVGAGI. Written as DNA, the CDR3 is TGTGCCAGCGGCTCCCACGAGCAGTACTTC. It codes for CASGSHEQYF.

The CDR3 sequence: CASSLDEDEKLFF. In nucleotides, the CDR3 is TGTGCCAGCAGCCTGGATGAGGATGAAAAACTGTTTTTT. The chain joins TRBV5-8 to TRBJ1-4; D is ambiguous. V lost 4 bases, J lost 6 bases, and 10 bases lay in between. This CDR3 region has 13 residues. Germline V gene data show CDR1 as SGHTS and CDR2 as YDEGEE.

The V call is TRBV19, the J call TRBJ2-7; D is undetermined. The germline V gene encodes CDR1 LNHDA and CDR2 SQIVND (reference sequence). The CDR3 runs to 13 residues. Trimming stripped 8 bases from V and 5 bases from J, with 16 bases between. The CDR3 reads CASSPGSRNEQYF. Written as DNA, the CDR3 is TGTGCCAGTTCCCCTGGTAGCCGGAACGAGCAGTACTTC.

DNA for the CDR3: TGCGCCAGCAGCGTCCGGGACAGTGCCTTTAGAATTTTCTCCTATAATTCACCCCTCCACTTT. Translating it yields CASSVRDSAFRIFSYNSPLHF. The chain uses TRBV5-1 and TRBJ1-6; 7 positions match TRBD1. V was clipped by 4 bases and J by 0 bases; unmatched bases: 19. This CDR3 comprises 21 residues. CDR1 SGHRS and CDR2 YFSETQ come from the germline V gene.

J is TRBJ2-2 and V is TRBV9, with D possibly matching TRBD2 (6 bases). Trimming took 2 bases from V and 6 from J, leaving 14 bases between them. The length of the CDR3 is 15 residues. Germline V gene lookup returns CDR1 SGDLS and CDR2 YYNGEE. CDR3 region: CASSVDGSPPGELFF. For the CDR3, the DNA is TGTGCCAGCAGCGTCGACGGGAGTCCGCCCGGGGAGCTGTTTTTT. Complete variable domain (other parts from reference TRBV9 and TRBJ2-2): DSGVTQTPKHLITATGQRVTLRCSPRSGDLSVYWYQQSLDQGLQFLIQYYNGEERAKGNILERFSAQQFPDLHSELNLSSLELGDSALYFCASSVDGSPPGELFFGEGSRLTVL.

The J gene is TRBJ1-6, the V gene TRBV15, with TRBD1 as a possible D gene (6 bases). V lost 1 base to trimming and J lost 11 bases, with 12 bases between them. The germline CDR1 and CDR2 sequences are LNHNV and YYDKDF (reference sequence). The CDR3 covers 14 residues. The CDR3 nucleotides read TGTGCCACCAGCAGAGGGACAGATGACACACCCCTCCACTTT. Amino acid sequence: CATSRGTDDTPLHF.

The J gene is TRBJ1-5, the V gene TRBV7-2, with D hard to call. The CDR3 sequence is 15 residues long. Deletions cut 1 base from V and 3 bases from J, with 10 bases between. Germline V lookup: CDR1 SGHTA, CDR2 FQGNSA. The CDR3 nucleotides are TGTGCCAGCAGCTTAGTATGGAGAGACAATCAGCCCCAGCATTTT. It translates to CASSLVWRDNQPQHF.

This sequence joins TRBV10-3 and TRBJ2-7; 12 bases are a match to TRBD2. Germline assignment: CDR1 ENHRY and CDR2 SYGVKD. V shed 6 bases and J 5 bases; nucleotides not matched to a gene: 11. The length of the CDR3 is 16 residues. CDR3 DNA: TGTGCCATCAGGGAACAACTAGCGGGAGGTTCCCACGAGCAGTACTTC. Protein sequence: CAIREQLAGGSHEQYF.

The chain joins TRBV6-5 to TRBJ2-7; D gene uncertain. CDR1 MNHEY and CDR2 SVGAGI come from the germline V gene. This CDR3 is 13 amino acids long. Trimming removed 5 bases at V and 0 bases at J, with 8 bases between. CDR3 in amino acids: CASSPRSSYEQYF. CDR3 coding DNA: TGTGCCAGCAGTCCCCGCAGCTCCTACGAGCAGTACTTC.

The gene calls are TRBV6-2 or TRBV6-3 and TRBJ2-2; 9 nucleotides agree with TRBD1. Unmatched junction bases numbered 19, after V lost 5 bases and J lost 6 bases. Per the germline V gene, CDR1 is MNHEY and CDR2 is SVGEGT. The CDR3 sequence is 19 residues long. The CDR3 reads CASSSTGGASGVGAGELFF. The CDR3 coding sequence is TGTGCCAGCAGTAGTACAGGGGGCGCCTCCGGAGTGGGGGCCGGGGAGCTGTTTTTT.

The J gene is TRBJ2-2, the V gene TRBV11-3; 8 bases are shared with TRBD1. Germline lookup yields CDR1 SGHNT and CDR2 YENEEA. There are 16 residues in the CDR3. Germline trimming cut 5 bases from V and 6 bases from J; bases unmatched to any gene: 11. The CDR3 loop is CASSPRTGWGAGELFF. DNA of the CDR3: TGTGCCAGCAGCCCAAGGACAGGGTGGGGCGCCGGGGAGCTGTTTTTT. Using reference TRBV11-3 and TRBJ2-2 for the parts outside the CDR3, the full variable domain is EAGVVQSPRYKIIEKKQPVAFWCNPISGHNTLYWYLQNLGQGPELLIRYENEEAVDDSQLPKDRFSAERLKGVDSTLKIQPAELGDSAVYLCASSPRTGWGAGELFFGEGSRLTVL.

V and J are TRBV28 and TRBJ2-7, with D maybe TRBD1 (5 bases). Germline V gives CDR1 MDHEN, CDR2 SYDVKM. Between the trimmed V and J ends, which lost 5 bases and 2 bases, there was a span of 13 bases. CDR3 length: 14 amino acids. The CDR3 protein is CASSPAGLAYEQYF. CDR3 coding DNA: TGTGCCAGCAGTCCAGCAGGGCTCGCCTACGAGCAGTACTTC. Supplemented by reference TRBV28 and TRBJ2-7, the full variable domain reads DVKVTQSSRYLVKRTGEKVFLECVQDMDHENMFWYRQDPGLGLRLIYFSYDVKMKEKGDIPEGYSVSREKKERFSLILESASTNQTSMYLCASSPAGLAYEQYFGPGTRLTVT.

The chain combines TRBV18 with TRBJ2-7, with 13 nucleotides matching TRBD2. This CDR3 is built from 17 residues. The V and J ends lost 2 bases and 5 bases, in that order; junction bases with no gene match: 9. Looked up from germline, CDR1 is KGHSH and CDR2 is LQKENI. CDR3 residues: CASSPRLAGGSANEQYF. The CDR3 DNA reads TGTGCCAGCTCACCAAGACTAGCGGGGGGCTCGGCGAACGAGCAGTACTTC.

Only a few counts were recorded for this clone. The chain carries TRBV6-5 and TRBJ1-5; D possibly corresponds to TRBD1 (5 bases). This CDR3 comprises 14 residues. The germline V gene encodes CDR1 MNHEY and CDR2 SVGAGI. Trimming shortened V by 6 bases and J by 4 bases, and 13 bases separated the two germline ends. CDR3 sequence (DNA): TGTGCCAGCAGCCGCGGTCAGGGTAATCAGCCCCAGCATTTT. Protein product: CASSRGQGNQPQHF.

The J gene is TRBJ2-7, the V gene TRBV6-6; a possible D gene is TRBD2 (5 bases). Germline values: CDR1 MNHNY, CDR2 SVGAGI (reference sequence). The CDR3 is 13 residues long. The germline V and J ends were trimmed by 10 bases and 0 bases, with 13 bases remaining between them. The CDR3 sequence: CATIPGFSYEQYF. As DNA, the CDR3 is TGTGCCACGATACCGGGATTCTCCTACGAGCAGTACTTC.

V usage is TRBV10-2 and J usage is TRBJ2-5; possible D gene TRBD1, 6 bases. The germline V gene encodes CDR1 WSHSY and CDR2 SAAADI. Trimming took off 8 bases at V and 5 bases at J, with 12 bases between the two ends. The CDR3 runs to 12 residues. In DNA, the CDR3 is TGCGCCAGCGAGGGGGTCGGGGAGACCCAGTACTTC. This translates into CASEGVGETQYF.

The chain has TRBV28 and TRBJ2-7; D possibly corresponds to TRBD1 (6 bases). This CDR3 is 12 amino acids long. Germline V lookup: CDR1 MDHEN, CDR2 SYDVKM. V lost 7 bases and J 7 bases, leaving 14 bases between the germline ends. In nucleotides, the CDR3 is TGTGCCAGCACCGAACAGGGTCTAGAGCAGTACTTC. Protein sequence: CASTEQGLEQYF.

The rearrangement links TRBV4-3 to TRBJ1-4; tentatively, D is TRBD1 (5 bases). The CDR3 runs to 17 residues. The germline CDR1 and CDR2 sequences are LGHNA and YSLEER. With 1 base removed from V and 0 bases from J, the gap between germline ends came to 12 bases. CDR3 in amino acids: CASSQGLGPATNEKLFF. The CDR3 DNA reads as TGCGCCAGCAGCCAAGGTTTGGGGCCTGCAACTAATGAAAAACTGTTTTTT.

Here the CDR3 reads CASSPTGGGANEKLFF. CDR3 in DNA: TGTGCCAGCTCACCGACAGGAGGTGGGGCTAATGAAAAACTGTTTTTT. The genes are TRBV18 and TRBJ1-4; possible D gene TRBD1, 6 bases. This CDR3 comprises 16 residues. Trimming took 3 bases from V and 3 from J, leaving 14 bases between them. From germline, CDR1 is KGHSH and CDR2 LQKENI. Looking up the rest from reference TRBV18 and TRBJ1-4 gives the full variable domain: NAGVMQNPRHLVRRRGQEARLRCSPMKGHSHVYWYRQLPEEGLKFMVYLQKENIIDESGMPKERFSAEFPKEGPSILRIQQVVRGDSAAYFCASSPTGGGANEKLFFGSGTQLSVL.

V and J are TRBV28 and TRBJ2-7, with 8 bases identical to TRBD1. The germline CDR1 and CDR2 sequences are MDHEN and SYDVKM. This CDR3 has 14 amino acids. The V segment lost 6 bases and the J segment 8 bases; nucleotides outside the gene matches: 12. The CDR3 region is CASSYRDRTGQQYF. CDR3 sequence (DNA): TGTGCCAGCAGCTACCGGGACAGGACGGGGCAGCAGTACTTC.